The 9 T cell receptor beta chains below all came from one sample that was sequenced in a study of T cells in women clearing cervical HPV infection. Generated by immunoSEQ multiplex PCR, the TCRdb table keeps only in-frame clones and is missing some. This table holds tens of thousands of clones. Material: blood buffy coat. All receptors come from a woman aged 18-70 years with a cervical HPV16 infection that either progressed to CIN3+ or cleared (not recorded which).

For this clone: Read coverage stops 3 residues before the CDR3 terminus; the germline J gene supplies the remainder. The V gene is TRBV7-6, the J gene TRBJ2-5; TRBD2 matches 12 bases. V trimming: 4 bases; J trimming: 4 bases; junction bases outside the gene matches: 1. Germline CDR1 and CDR2: SGHVS and FNYEAQ. This CDR3 is built from 14 residues. The CDR3: CASSWTSGAETQYF. The part of the CDR3 DNA that was read is TGTGCCAGCAGCTGGACTAGCGGGGCAGAGACC.

Details on this clone: The observed sequence ends 3 residues before the CDR3 terminus, with the missing tail filled in from the germline J gene. The V and J genes are TRBV7-2 and TRBJ2-3; TRBD2 agrees at 9 bases. The CDR3 is made up of 15 amino acids. CDR1 is SGHTA and CDR2 is FQGNSA in the germline V gene. The DNA read from the CDR3 is TGTGCCAGCAGCTTATGGGGCGGGGGGGCGGAGACG. It yields the protein CASSLWGGGAET. The complete CDR3 sequence is CASSLWGGGAETQYF.

Comment on this clone: The read halts 3 residues ahead of the CDR3 end, with the missing end drawn from the germline J gene. The chain links TRBV7-3 to TRBJ2-1; the match to TRBD2 covers 9 bases. In germline, CDR1 is SGHTA, CDR2 FQGTGA. There are 17 residues in the CDR3. V shed 5 bases and J 7 bases; nucleotides not matched to a gene: 15. The CDR3 here is CASSPRRLAETRNEQFF. The DNA read from the CDR3 is TGTGCCAGCAGCCCGCGCAGACTAGCGGAGACCAGGAATGAG. The variable domain in full, completed from reference TRBV7-3 and TRBJ2-1, reads GAGVSQTPSNKVTEKGKYVELRCDPISGHTALYWYRQSLGQGPEFLIYFQGTGAADDSGLPNDRFFAVRPEGSVSTLKIQRTERGDSAVYLCASSPRRLAETRNEQFFGPGTRLTVL.

As concerns this clone: The sequence runs out 3 residues before the end of the CDR3; the remainder is reconstructed from the germline J gene. Other DNA sequences of this sample code for an identical CDR3. This chain connects TRBV5-1 to TRBJ1-1; D is perhaps TRBD1 (6 bases). This CDR3 is 14 amino acids long. CDR1 is SGHRS, CDR2 YFSETQ, per germline. V was trimmed by 2 bases and J by 1 base, leaving 9 bases between them. The covered CDR3 bases are TGCGCCAGCAGCTTAGGGGGGGAGAACACTGAA. It is translated as CASSLGGENTE. The full CDR3 is CASSLGGENTEAFF. Full variable domain (missing parts from reference TRBV5-1 and TRBJ1-1): KAGVTQTPRYLIKTRGQQVTLSCSPISGHRSVSWYQQTPGQGLQFLFEYFSETQRNKGNFPGRFSGRQFSNSRSEMNVSTLELGDSALYLCASSLGGENTEAFFGQGTRLTVV.

In regard to this clone: The read comes to an end 3 residues before the CDR3 does, leaving the germline J gene to fill in the end. V gene TRBV2 combines with J gene TRBJ2-3, with a possible D match to TRBD1 (6 bases). CDR3 length equals 14 residues. From germline, CDR1 is SNHLY and CDR2 FYNNEI. V was cut by 6 bases and J by 1 base, with 11 bases left in between. CDR3 region: CASRADSRTDTQYF. The sequenced CDR3 bases are TGTGCCAGCAGGGCGGACAGTCGCACAGATACG.

As regards this clone: The read is 3 residues too short to cover the CDR3 end, so that end is filled in from the germline J gene. The chain employs TRBV12-5 and TRBJ1-1; perhaps TRBD1 as D (6 bases). This CDR3 comprises 14 residues. Germline CDR1 reads LGHNT; CDR2 reads FRNRAP. Trimming pared 4 bases from V and 0 bases from J, leaving 9 bases between. CDR3 sequence: CASGSGQMNTEAFF. The DNA read from the CDR3 is TGTGCTAGTGGTTCAGGACAGATGAACACTGAA. The variable domain in full, with the rest retrieved from reference TRBV12-5 and TRBJ1-1, is DARVTQTPRHKVTEMGQEVTMRCQPILGHNTVFWYRQTMMQGLELLAYFRNRAPLDDSGMPKDRFSAEMPDATLATLKIQPSEPRDSAVYFCASGSGQMNTEAFFGQGTRLTVV.

The sequenced part of the CDR3 DNA is TGTGCCAGCAGCGTAGTTGGACTATTCCATGAG. It codes for CASSVVGLFHE. The CDR3 in full is CASSVVGLFHEQFF. The rearrangement links TRBV9 to TRBJ2-1, with a tentative D call TRBD2 (6 bases). The CDR3 goes on 3 residues after the read ends, and that part is filled in from the germline J gene. Germline V gene sequence: CDR1 SGDLS, CDR2 YYNGEE. This CDR3 is built from 14 residues. The V and J ends lost 0 bases and 8 bases respectively, with 12 bases between them.

A note on this clone: From the germline J gene comes the end of the CDR3, since the read stops 3 residues before it. This chain uses TRBV19 with TRBJ1-2, with 9 bases that match TRBD1. Losses at the gene ends were 1 base for V and 6 bases for J; bases not matched to a gene: 6. The CDR3 runs 15 residues. The germline V gene encodes CDR1 LNHDA and CDR2 SQIVND (reference sequence). The CDR3 protein is CASSIGTGEVDGYTF. CDR3 DNA (partial): TGTGCCAGTAGTATAGGGACAGGGGAGGTAGATGGC.

Concerning this clone: The CDR3 end lies 3 residues beyond the end of the read and is filled in from the germline J gene. V and J are TRBV2 and TRBJ2-4; possibly TRBD2 for D (6 bases). V lost 6 bases, J lost 1 base, and 13 bases lay in between. The CDR3 length is 15 residues. In germline, CDR1 is SNHLY, CDR2 FYNNEI. The sequenced CDR3 bases are TGTGCCAGCAGCGGTGGGGGGAACGCCAAAAACATT. Protein: CASSGGGNAKNI. The full CDR3 reads CASSGGGNAKNIQYF.